What follows is one T cell receptor (beta chain) and its context. The sample belongs to a study of cytomegalovirus exposure and HLA in healthy donors. PCR was performed using 60 Vbeta and 13 Jbeta primers. TCRdb's table, derived via immunoSEQ multiplex PCR, lists solely in-frame clones and lacks some. The data contain about 140,000 clones, roughly 80% of them singletons. The V end was cut by 4 bases, the J end by 3 bases, with 7 bases between. CDR3 length equals 12 residues. Germline V gene data show CDR1 as MNHNS and CDR2 as SASEGT. The genes are TRBV6-1 and TRBJ2-7; D unresolved. This receptor was identified in a woman aged 45 to 65 in good health and CMV-seropositive. Sample: PBMCs. CDR3 protein: CASSGHGYEQYF. The CDR3 DNA is TGTGCCAGCAGTGGTCACGGCTACGAGCAGTACTTC.